This TCR beta chain was captured by sequencing in a study of blood T cells in healthy people across ages. Primed by a sample-barcoded 5' primer and a J-beta primer mix, a second PCR proceeded for roughly 6 to 12 cycles. The study obtained at least 2.5 million CDR3-containing paired-end reads from every sample. TCRdb re-called the 5' RACE reads with MiXCR, one entry per CDR3 protein. Found here are some 550,000 distinct CDR3 sequences, 40% to 50% of them singletons; the top ten hold around 25%. Study-level findings and limits: No one knew whether donors had CMV, which possibly confounded expanded clonotype changes. A roughly linear age-dependent decrease characterized TCR beta diversity per million T cells.

This clonotype was seen only once. Its antigen remains unknown. Trimming took 2 bases from V and 0 from J; bases not matched to a gene: 12. Germline lookup yields CDR1 SEHNR and CDR2 FQNEAQ (reference sequence). This CDR3 is 19 amino acids long. The clonotype was recovered from a man at least 80 years old in good health. Source material: blood. The chain has TRBV7-9 and TRBJ2-1; 8 bases line up with TRBD2. The CDR3 loop is CASSLREGLAGNSYNEQFF. The CDR3 nucleotides are TGTGCCAGCAGCTTAAGGGAGGGGTTAGCGGGGAACTCCTACAATGAGCAGTTCTTC.